Below, one T cell receptor beta chain is given with its context. The sample comes from a study of blood T cell repertoires in COVID-19. Background on the study: Both acute and convalescent COVID-19 samples were obtained from the United States, Italy and Spain. In each case, the material was cDNA or gDNA derived from T cells, B-cell-depleted T cells, or PBMCs.

Original processing notes: Amplification of reference gene primers was used by the study to estimate nucleated cell counts. Sequencing used immunoSEQ multiplex PCR; TCRdb keeps in-frame clones, though not all of them. V and J calls and clone size are those listed in that table; D and trimming were worked out from the DNA. The table lists around 100,000 clones, around 90% of them singletons. The CDR3 sequence is 14 residues long. V was pared by 0 bases and J by 3 bases, with 9 bases between. Germline loops: CDR1 KGHSH, CDR2 LQKENI. This sequence was found in a human donor with active COVID-19. The donor label of this sample is uncertain. The sample taken for sequencing was peripheral blood. This sequence joins TRBV18 and TRBJ2-7; possibly TRBD1 for D (5 bases). The CDR3 sequence: CASSPPLQDYEQYF. The CDR3 nucleotides are TGTGCCAGCTCACCACCCTTACAGGACTACGAGCAGTACTTC. Together with reference TRBV18 and TRBJ2-7, the CDR3 gives the full variable domain: NAGVMQNPRHLVRRRGQEARLRCSPMKGHSHVYWYRQLPEEGLKFMVYLQKENIIDESGMPKERFSAEFPKEGPSILRIQQVVRGDSAAYFCASSPPLQDYEQYFGPGTRLTVT.